One and the same sample provided the 24 T cell receptor beta chains below, sequenced in a study of CD8+CD57+ T cells in acquired aplastic anemia. TCR beta VDJ combinations and CDR3 sequences were profiled from genomic DNA. MiXCR, run by TCRdb on the reads, gives a single entry per CDR3 protein. The sample has fewer than 200,000 distinct CDR3 sequences, about 64% seen once. Sequencing was done on a sample of sorted CD4+, CD8+, or CD8+CD57+ T cells (not recorded which) from PBMCs. The receptors were sampled from a human donor in good health.

V and J are TRBV7-2 and TRBJ1-1; the D is unclear. Trimming stripped 0 bases from V and 0 bases from J, with 8 bases between. The V gene's germline CDR1 is SGHTA and CDR2 FQGNSA. The CDR3 loop spans 15 amino acids. The DNA for the CDR3 is TGTGCCAGCAGCTTAGCGGCTTCCCTGAACACTGAAGCTTTCTTT. Residues: CASSLAASLNTEAFF.

The chain links TRBV20-1 to TRBJ2-6; D is undetermined. Gene TRBJ2-7 matches the end of the DNA better, so the J call may be wrong. The CDR3 is 13 residues long. In germline, CDR1 is DFQATT, CDR2 SNEGSKA (reference sequence). CDR3 coding DNA: TGCAGTGCTAGAGGCCGAAGCTCCTACGAGCAGTACTTC. Translated: CSARGRSSYEQYF.

The chain recombines TRBV4-1 with TRBJ2-3; 10 bases map to TRBD2. From germline, CDR1 is MGHRA and CDR2 YSYEKL. CDR3 length: 15 residues. Trimming took 4 bases from V and 6 from J; bases not matched to a gene: 7. The CDR3 nucleotides are TGCGCCAGCAGCCCCTCAGCGGGAGGGAGGGATACGCAGTATTTT. Translated: CASSPSAGGRDTQYF.

This chain connects TRBV2 to TRBJ1-6; TRBD1 might be the D (6 bases). The CDR3 runs to 13 residues. Germline V CDR1 and CDR2: SNHLY, FYNNEI. V lost 6 bases to trimming and J lost 9 bases, with 12 bases between them. CDR3: CASSGTWGSPLHF. For the CDR3, the DNA is TGTGCCAGCAGCGGGACATGGGGTTCACCCCTCCACTTT. Full variable domain (outside the CDR3, taken from reference TRBV2 and TRBJ1-6): EPEVTQTPSHQVTQMGQEVILRCVPISNHLYFYWYRQILGQKVEFLVSFYNNEISEKSEIFDDQFSVERPDGSNFTLKIRSTKLEDSAMYFCASSGTWGSPLHFGNGTRLTVT.

This clonotype has ten or more counts. The J gene is TRBJ2-7, the V gene TRBV12-3 or TRBV12-4; D is possibly TRBD2 (6 bases). The V end was cut by 6 bases, the J end by 0 bases, with 12 bases between. The CDR3 is 14 amino acids. The CDR3 sequence: CASSSSVSSYEQYF. CDR3 sequence (DNA): TGTGCCAGCAGCTCTAGCGTAAGCTCCTACGAGCAGTACTTC.

The chain uses TRBV5-1 and TRBJ2-7; D gene ambiguous. V lost 4 bases to trimming and J lost 6 bases, with 14 bases between them. Looked up from germline, CDR1 is SGHRS and CDR2 is YFSETQ. The length of the CDR3 is 13 residues. In DNA form, the CDR3 reads TGCGCCAGCAGCCCTGCTGGGGTTGGCGAGCAGTACTTC. Its translation: CASSPAGVGEQYF.

This clonotype showed up many times. The chain joins TRBV20-1 to TRBJ2-1; 7 bases line up with TRBD1. The CDR3 contains 17 residues. Germline values: CDR1 DFQATT, CDR2 SNEGSKA (reference sequence). V dropped 5 bases and J dropped 1; count of bases not matched to a gene: 14. The CDR3 loop reads CSAHSGGPRLSYNEQFF. The CDR3 nucleotides read TGCAGTGCTCATTCAGGGGGTCCACGGTTATCCTACAATGAGCAGTTCTTC.

V usage is TRBV24-1 and J usage is TRBJ2-7; no clear D. CDR3 size: 13 residues. CDR1 KGHDR and CDR2 SFDVKD come from the germline V gene. V was cut by 2 bases and J by 7 bases, with 11 bases left in between. The CDR3 loop reads CATSDYGSNEQYF. CDR3 nucleotides: TGTGCCACCAGTGATTACGGTTCCAATGAGCAGTACTTC.

This chain links TRBV9 with TRBJ2-3; a possible D gene is TRBD2 (6 bases). CDR3 length equals 14 residues. Germline CDR1 and CDR2: SGDLS and YYNGEE. Between the trimmed V and J ends, which lost 3 bases and 4 bases, there was a span of 12 bases. As DNA, the CDR3 is TGTGCCAGCAGCGCCGAAGGGACTTCAGATACGCAGTATTTT. Its translation: CASSAEGTSDTQYF.

The V and J genes are TRBV7-4 and TRBJ1-1, with D possibly being TRBD1 (6 bases). The CDR3 sequence is 16 residues long. The V end was cut by 5 bases, the J end by 3 bases, with 19 bases between. Germline CDR1 and CDR2: SGHVT and SQSDAQ. The CDR3 DNA reads as TGTGCCAGCAGCCCCTCTCCGACAGGCCACTACACTGAAGCTTTCTTT. This sequence encodes CASSPSPTGHYTEAFF. Variable domain in full (rest from reference TRBV7-4 and TRBJ1-1): GAGVSQSPRYKVAKRGRDVALRCDSISGHVTLYWYRQTLGQGSEVLTYSQSDAQRDKSGRPSGRFSAERPERSVSTLKIQRTEQGDSAVYLCASSPSPTGHYTEAFFGQGTRLTVV.

There are a few counts of this clonotype. The chain is built from TRBV24-1 and TRBJ1-5; D is uncertain. Trimming removed 4 bases from V and 9 bases from J, with 9 bases in between. This CDR3 is 12 amino acids long. Germline CDR1 and CDR2: KGHDR and SFDVKD. The chain's CDR3 is CATSDFGGPQHF. The CDR3 DNA reads as TGTGCCACCAGTGACTTTGGTGGGCCCCAGCATTTT.

CDR3 loop: CASSLSENYEQYF. Here the CDR3 DNA reads TGCGCCAGCAGCCTTAGCGAGAACTACGAGCAGTACTTC. The V gene is TRBV10-1, the J gene TRBJ2-7; D perhaps matches TRBD2 (5 bases). Germline CDR1 is WNHNN and CDR2 is SYGVQD (reference sequence). The CDR3 is made up of 13 amino acids. Trimming left V 6 bases short and J 3 bases short, with 12 bases between.

This clonotype came up many times. The chain links TRBV30 to TRBJ2-1; D is perhaps TRBD2 (6 bases). V lost 1 base, J lost 7 bases, and 8 bases lay in between. The germline V gene has CDR1 GTSNPN and CDR2 SVGIG (reference sequence). The CDR3 contains 12 residues. CDR3 bases: TGTGCCTGGAGTGGGACTATGAATGAGCAGTTCTTC. This encodes CAWSGTMNEQFF.

The rearrangement uses TRBV15 and TRBJ1-2; 12 nucleotides agree with TRBD1. Per germline, CDR1 LNHNV and CDR2 YYDKDF (reference sequence). The CDR3 has 17 residues. The V segment lost 3 bases and the J segment 4 bases; nucleotides outside the gene matches: 9. The CDR3 region is CATSSDRDRGQFYGYTF. DNA for the CDR3: TGTGCCACCAGCAGCGACCGGGACAGGGGGCAATTCTATGGCTACACCTTC.

The chain carries TRBV15 and TRBJ2-2; no clear D gene. V shed 0 bases and J shed 7 bases, with 9 bases lying between them. Germline V lookup: CDR1 LNHNV, CDR2 YYDKDF (reference sequence). The CDR3 consists of 14 residues. CDR3: CATSRDRVGGELFF. The CDR3 region has the DNA TGTGCCACCAGCAGAGATCGCGTTGGCGGGGAGCTGTTTTTT.

V is TRBV15 and J is TRBJ1-5; no reliable D call. CDR3 size: 14 residues. From germline, CDR1 is LNHNV and CDR2 YYDKDF (reference sequence). Deletions cut 7 bases from V and 4 bases from J, with 14 bases between. CDR3 DNA sequence: TGTGCCACCACCTACTACCCGGCTAATCAGCCCCAGCATTTT. Its protein product is CATTYYPANQPQHF.

Ten or more counts support this clonotype. The J gene is TRBJ2-7, the V gene TRBV11-3; 13 positions match TRBD2. V shed 5 bases and J 3 bases; nucleotides not matched to a gene: 13. The germline V gene encodes CDR1 SGHNT and CDR2 YENEEA. The length of the CDR3 is 18 residues. CDR3 in DNA: TGTGCCAGCAGCCTATGGACTAGCGGGAGCCCTACGATCTACGAGCAGTACTTC. Protein product: CASSLWTSGSPTIYEQYF.

The V and J genes are TRBV10-3 and TRBJ2-5, with D unresolved. The length of the CDR3 is 14 residues. The V gene's germline CDR1 is ENHRY and CDR2 SYGVKD. With 4 bases removed from V and 8 bases from J, the gap between germline ends came to 17 bases. CDR3 sequence (DNA): TGTGCCATCAGTGGTTCCCCAAGTGGAGAAACCCAGTACTTC. Translation gives CAISGSPSGETQYF.

The CDR3 nucleotides are TGCAGCGTTCGTACAGACTCTGGAAACACCATATATTTT. The encoded protein is CSVRTDSGNTIYF. The chain carries TRBV29-1 and TRBJ1-3, with D unresolved. The germline CDR1 and CDR2 sequences are SQVTM and ANQGSEA. The length of the CDR3 is 13 residues. Trimming cost V 5 bases and J 0 bases, with 8 bases left between them.

In DNA, the CDR3 is TGCGCCAGCGACCGAGGCGGAGGCCGTTACAATGAGCAGTTCTTC. It is translated as CASDRGGGRYNEQFF. The rearrangement links TRBV5-1 to TRBJ2-1; a weak D match, TRBD2 (5 bases). Germline loops: CDR1 SGHRS, CDR2 YFSETQ. This CDR3 is built from 15 residues. The germline V and J ends were trimmed by 7 bases and 4 bases, with 18 bases remaining between them.

In the case of this clonotype: Likely a read error: the CDR3 ends without its conserved phenylalanine or tryptophan. The genes are TRBV10-3 and TRBJ2-7; no clear D. Germline CDR1 and CDR2: ENHRY and SYGVKD. The length of the CDR3 is 12 residues. V gave up 7 bases and J gave up 3 bases, with 10 bases separating them. CDR3 region: CAIMNVNYEQYL. The CDR3 DNA is TGTGCCATCATGAATGTGAACTACGAGCAGTACCTC.

This sequence joins TRBV7-2 and TRBJ2-7; D unresolved. Germline V lookup: CDR1 SGHTA, CDR2 FQGNSA. The CDR3 has 13 amino acids. V lost 6 bases and J 0 bases, leaving 9 bases between the germline ends. DNA of the CDR3: TGTGCCAGCAGACTCGTGGCCTCCTACGAGCAGTACTTC. Its protein product is CASRLVASYEQYF.

This clonotype was recorded at least ten times. The genes are TRBV3-2 and TRBJ2-7. TRBV3-2 is shown as a pseudogene. The CDR3 extends over 13 amino acids. CDR3 in DNA: TGTGCCAGCCTTCCCAGGGGCCCCTACGAGCAGTACTTC. The encoded protein is CASLPRGPYEQYF.

This chain connects TRBV5-6 to TRBJ2-7; D gene unclear. The J call is doubtful: the DNA matches TRBJ2-1 better. The CDR3 length is 15 residues. Looked up from germline, CDR1 is SGHDT and CDR2 is YYEEEE. CDR3 loop: CASSLDISSYNEQFF. CDR3 nucleotides: TGTGCCAGCAGCTTGGACATCAGCTCCTACAATGAGCAGTTCTTC.